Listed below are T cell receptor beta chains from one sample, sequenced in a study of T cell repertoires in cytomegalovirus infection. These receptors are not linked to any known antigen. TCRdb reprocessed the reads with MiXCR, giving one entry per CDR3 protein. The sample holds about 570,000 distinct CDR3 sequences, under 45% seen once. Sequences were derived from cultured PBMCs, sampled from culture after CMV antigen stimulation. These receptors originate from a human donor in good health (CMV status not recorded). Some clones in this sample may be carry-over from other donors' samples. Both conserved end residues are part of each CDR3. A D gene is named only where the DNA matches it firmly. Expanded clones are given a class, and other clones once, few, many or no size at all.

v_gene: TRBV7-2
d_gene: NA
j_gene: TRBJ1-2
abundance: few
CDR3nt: TGTGCCAGCAGCACTCAACAGGGCTTCTATGGCTACACCTTC
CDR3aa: CASSTQQGFYGYTF

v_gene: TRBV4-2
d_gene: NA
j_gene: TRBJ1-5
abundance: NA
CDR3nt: TGTGCCAGCAGCCAAGATAGCGGCAATCAGCCCCAGCATTTT
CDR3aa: CASSQDSGNQPQHF

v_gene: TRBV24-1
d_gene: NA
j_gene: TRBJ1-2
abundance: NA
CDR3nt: TGTGCCACCAGCGAAGAGGGGACCTATGGCTACACCTTC
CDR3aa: CATSEEGTYGYTF

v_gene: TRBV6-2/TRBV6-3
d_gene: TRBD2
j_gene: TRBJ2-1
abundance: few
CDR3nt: TGTGCCAGCAGCCCTGGGACTAGCGGGCTGCGTGAGCAGTTCTTC
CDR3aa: CASSPGTSGLREQFF

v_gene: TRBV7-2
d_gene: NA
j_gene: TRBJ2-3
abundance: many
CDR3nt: TGTGCCAGCAGCTTAAATCCCGGGGCAGATACGCAGTATTTT
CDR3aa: CASSLNPGADTQYF

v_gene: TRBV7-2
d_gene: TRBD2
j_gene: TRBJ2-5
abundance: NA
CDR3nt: TGTGCCAGCAGCTTAGAACTAGCGGGCGGCGGGACCCAGTACTTC
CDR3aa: CASSLELAGGGTQYF

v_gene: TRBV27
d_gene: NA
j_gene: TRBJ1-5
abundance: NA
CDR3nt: TGTGCCAGCAGTCCCCACAGGGACCTCAATCAGCCCCAGCATTTT
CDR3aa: CASSPHRDLNQPQHF

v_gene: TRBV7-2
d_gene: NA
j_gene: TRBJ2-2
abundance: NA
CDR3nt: TGTGCCAGCAGCTTAGTCAGTCAGAACACCGGGGAGCTGTTTTTT
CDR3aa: CASSLVSQNTGELFF

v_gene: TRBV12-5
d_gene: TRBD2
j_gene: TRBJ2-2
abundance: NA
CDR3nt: TGTGCTAGTGGTTCGGGACTAGTTATCGGGGAGCTGTTTTTT
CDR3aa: CASGSGLVIGELFF

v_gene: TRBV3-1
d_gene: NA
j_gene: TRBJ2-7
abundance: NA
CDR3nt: TGTGCCAGCAGCCAAGATACAGGGCGCTACGAGCAGTACTTC
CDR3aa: CASSQDTGRYEQYF

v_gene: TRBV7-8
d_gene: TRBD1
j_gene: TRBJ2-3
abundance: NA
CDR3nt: TGTGCCAGCAGCTTAGATATAGGGCAGGGGGTAAATACGCAGTATTTT
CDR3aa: CASSLDIGQGVNTQYF

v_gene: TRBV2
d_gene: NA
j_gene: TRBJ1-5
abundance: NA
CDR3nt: TGTGCCAGCAGTGAAAGCTCGATGATTCAGCCCCAGCATTTT
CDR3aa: CASSESSMIQPQHF

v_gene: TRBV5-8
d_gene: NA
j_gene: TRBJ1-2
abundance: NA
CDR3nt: TGTGCCAGCAGCTTAGGAGCAAAGGTCACCTTC
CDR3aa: CASSLGAKVTF

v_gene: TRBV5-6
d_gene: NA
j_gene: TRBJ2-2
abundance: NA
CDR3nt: TGTGCCAGCAGCCGATACCGGGACCTGGGATCCGGGGAGCTGTTTTTT
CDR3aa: CASSRYRDLGSGELFF

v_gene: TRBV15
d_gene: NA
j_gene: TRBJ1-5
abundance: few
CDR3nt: TGTGCCACCAGCAGAGATCTTGGCAATCAGCCCCAGCATTTT
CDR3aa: CATSRDLGNQPQHF

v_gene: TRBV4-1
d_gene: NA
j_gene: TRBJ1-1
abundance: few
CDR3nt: TGCGCCAGCAGCCAAGCCGGGGGGGGGCAGTTCACTGAAGCTTTCTTT
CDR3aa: CASSQAGGGQFTEAFF